This TCR beta chain originates from a study of T cells in tuberculosis (dated by TCRdb to about 2018). For the wider study: The study combined CD1B tetramers and high-throughput TCR immunosequencing to characterize T cells specific for the mycobacterial lipid antigen glucose monomycolate (GMM). A South African clinical cohort compared IGRA-negative adolescents, IGRA-positive adolescents with latent tuberculosis and adults with active tuberculosis, roughly 9 per group. What the research found in general, with its limitations: The smaller NN-distances in active tuberculosis patients were driven in part by shorter CDR3-alpha lengths, while the difference seen for TCR-beta was not statistically significant. With the diverse GMM-specific repertoire as input, a classifier achieved approximately 90% accuracy (AUROC around 0.88), whereas GEM motif frequencies as input gave 70% accuracy. Clinical samples were selected based on the availability of cryopreserved specimens, with adults included as active tuberculosis cases and adolescents included as controls. Compared with IGRA-negative controls, TCR-alpha repertoires from active tuberculosis had smaller mean NN-distances to GMM-specific TCRs, which suggests clonal expansion of these TCRs.

The immunoSEQ multiplex PCR assay was used to generate TCR libraries, with TCR-beta and/or TCR-alpha/delta assays applied to each sample. The amplified TCR libraries were sequenced on the Illumina high-throughput platform. The paper's processing steps were these. Clustering and dimensionality reduction were performed using pairwise TCRdist distances among GMM-specific receptors from ex vivo sorted or in vitro expanded T cells. Each clinical repertoire received a mean NN-distance score, defined as the average TCRdist to the nearest 10% of tetramer-positive reference sequences. GEM TCR motif frequency was calculated as the fraction of unique TCRs that matched known GEM sequences in V/J usage and CDR3 length. Active tuberculosis was classified by linear discriminant analysis with leave-one-out cross-validation, implemented in scikit-learn. TCRdb mirrors the immuneACCESS table, restricted to in-frame sequences. Some clones are absent from its copies; in checked studies, under half trace to an unresolved V gene, and the reason for the others is unknown. D and trimming were read from the DNA, whereas the V and J calls and clone size are those reported in that table. In this sample the table shows roughly 30,000 clones, roughly 90% of which occur a single time. The top ten constitute roughly 2.4% of the sample.

On this clone itself: No antigen is known for it. There are no base qualities to consult, and no much larger clone falls within one base.

CDR1 and CDR2 were assigned from the germline V gene (reference sequence) as SEHNR and FQNEAQ. At the junction V is shortened by 7 bases and J by 7 bases, with 17 bases in between. Inclusive of the bounding cysteine and phenylalanine, the CDR3 is 14 residues long. The retained sequence is limited to the CDR3, 42 bases, with the frame set at the first base. At study entry, adolescents were screened for latent tuberculosis infection using a tuberculin skin test and the QuantiFERON-TB GOLD In-Tube IGRA. Unsorted cryopreserved PBMC were immunosequenced, covering on average around 94,000 T cells per clinical donor. Eleven high schools in the Worcester region of the Western Cape, South Africa, served as enrollment sites for adolescents aged 12 to 18 years. Some ten M. tuberculosis-infected adolescents and some ten uninfected adolescents were selected, with the two groups matched for age and sex. For the adolescents, PBMC were isolated by density centrifugation from freshly drawn heparinized blood and then cryopreserved.

The sample was PBMCs. The chain uses TRBV7-9 and TRBJ1-5; a tentative D match to TRBD1 spans 6 bases. The clonotype originates from a donor aged 10 to 29 with latent tuberculosis or without tuberculosis infection. The DNA sequence reads TGTGCCAGCACCATATCAGGGGCAGAGCAGCCCCAGCATTTT. The resulting protein is CASTISGAEQPQHF.